The 6 T cell receptor beta chains listed next were all sequenced from one sample in a study of blood T cell repertoires in COVID-19. The data were produced by immunoSEQ multiplex PCR, yet TCRdb's version contains in-frame clones alone and is incomplete. The repertoire holds tens of thousands of clones, less than 90% seen once, with 3.5% to 4% in the top ten. Sequenced sample: peripheral blood. The receptors come from a man between 60 and 70 years old with acute or convalescent COVID-19.

This chain uses TRBV6-5 with TRBJ1-2, with TRBD1 as a possible D gene (6 bases). V was pared by 7 bases and J by 6 bases, with 15 bases between. The CDR3 runs to 13 residues. The germline gives CDR1 MNHEY, CDR2 SVGAGI. CDR3: CASTLDRPHGYTF. The CDR3 region has the DNA TGTGCCAGCACGCTCGACAGGCCCCATGGCTACACCTTC.

The gene calls are TRBV10-3 and TRBJ2-5; 10 bases map to TRBD1. CDR1 is ENHRY, CDR2 SYGVKD, per germline. With V trimmed by 6 bases and J by 1 base, 5 bases remained unmatched. The CDR3 totals 15 residues. This CDR3 is CAISRDRGAQETQYF. In DNA, the CDR3 is TGTGCCATCAGCCGGGACAGGGGAGCCCAAGAGACCCAGTACTTC.

V gene TRBV30 combines with J gene TRBJ1-5; a possible D gene is TRBD1 (5 bases). Germline lookup yields CDR1 GTSNPN and CDR2 SVGIG (reference sequence). With 2 bases removed from V and 7 bases from J, the gap between germline ends came to 15 bases. CDR3 length: 14 residues. The CDR3 region has the DNA TGTGCCTGGAGTTTCGGTCAGGGAGGACAGCCCCAGCATTTT. Its translation: CAWSFGQGGQPQHF.

The rearrangement uses TRBV9 and TRBJ1-1; D uncertain. This CDR3 has 13 amino acids. From germline, CDR1 is SGDLS and CDR2 YYNGEE. V shed 3 bases and J shed 0 bases, with 6 bases lying between them. DNA for the CDR3: TGTGCCAGCAGCGCCGGTTTGAACACTGAAGCTTTCTTT. This translates into CASSAGLNTEAFF.

This clone was seen just once. V and J are TRBV6-5 and TRBJ2-3; 9 bases are shared with TRBD2. The V segment lost 2 bases and the J segment 6 bases; nucleotides outside the gene matches: 6. This CDR3 contains 15 residues. CDR1 is MNHEY, CDR2 SVGAGI, per germline. The CDR3 bases are TGTGCCAGCAGTTACGGGGGAACTAGCGGGGATACGCAGTATTTT. This sequence encodes CASSYGGTSGDTQYF.

This clone was seen only a few times. The V and J genes are TRBV11-1 and TRBJ2-2; possible D gene TRBD1, 5 bases. The CDR3 length is 14 residues. V was trimmed by 5 bases and J by 5 bases, leaving 12 bases between them. Germline V CDR1 and CDR2: SGHAT, FQDESV (reference sequence). The CDR3 region is CASSRIRTTGELFF. In DNA form, the CDR3 reads TGTGCCAGCAGCCGGATTCGGACAACCGGGGAGCTGTTTTTT.